Each of the 23 T cell receptor beta chains below was sequenced from the same sample in a study of breast tumors, draining lymph nodes, adjacent tissues. TCRdb recomputed calls from the multiplex PCR reads with MiXCR, one row per CDR3 protein. The data show around 130,000 distinct CDR3 sequences, 30% to 35% seen once. The lymph nodes were axillary draining lymph nodes from breast cancer patients. The sample consisted of axillary lymph node tissue. The receptors stem from a female donor with breast cancer. Some clones in this sample may be carry-over from other donors' samples.

This clonotype was seen many times. This may come from a read error, since a much larger clone is one base off. V is TRBV7-2 and J is TRBJ2-5; 11 positions match TRBD2. The CDR3 has 15 residues. Germline loops: CDR1 SGHTA, CDR2 FQGNSA. The CDR3 spells CASSLGTSGLLTQHF. DNA for the CDR3: TGTGCCAGCAGCTTAGGGACTAGCGGGCTTCTGACCCAGCACTTC.

This clonotype has a count of ten or more. This sequence joins TRBV20-1 and TRBJ1-1; D is perhaps TRBD1 (6 bases). CDR1 is DFQATT and CDR2 is SNEGSKA in the germline V gene (reference sequence). This CDR3 has 12 residues. The V end was cut by 7 bases, the J end by 0 bases, with 9 bases between. The CDR3 loop reads CSGDTMNTEAFF. The CDR3, as DNA: TGCAGTGGGGACACGATGAACACTGAAGCTTTCTTT.

This clonotype was observed at least ten times. This chain uses TRBV19 with TRBJ1-2; the D is unclear. The V gene lost 0 bases and the J gene lost 2 bases, with 7 bases spanning the gap. Germline-derived CDR1 and CDR2 are LNHDA and SQIVND (reference sequence). This CDR3 spans 14 amino acids. The chain's CDR3 is CASSIDYTNYGYTF. The DNA for the CDR3 is TGTGCCAGTAGTATAGATTACACCAACTATGGCTACACCTTC.

J is TRBJ1-3 and V is TRBV7-7; 8 nucleotides align to TRBD1. Per the germline V gene, CDR1 is SSHAT and CDR2 is FNYEAQ (reference sequence). The CDR3 has 13 amino acids. Here the CDR3 reads CASGTGSGNTIYF. The CDR3 bases are TGTGCTAGCGGGACAGGTTCTGGAAACACCATATATTTT.

This clonotype was seen ten or more times. This sequence joins TRBV2 and TRBJ1-6, with a tentative D call TRBD1 (5 bases). CDR1 and CDR2 (germline): SNHLY, FYNNEI. This CDR3 has 13 amino acids. Trimming left V 4 bases short and J 7 bases short, with 8 bases between. The CDR3 is CASSGDGNSPLHF. The CDR3, as DNA: TGTGCCAGCAGTGGGGACGGAAATTCACCCCTCCACTTT. The full variable domain, with the rest looked up from reference TRBV2 and TRBJ1-6, is EPEVTQTPSHQVTQMGQEVILRCVPISNHLYFYWYRQILGQKVEFLVSFYNNEISEKSEIFDDQFSVERPDGSNFTLKIRSTKLEDSAMYFCASSGDGNSPLHFGNGTRLTVT.

This clonotype was observed at least ten times. The J gene is TRBJ2-6, the V gene TRBV28; 8 bases map to TRBD1. With V trimmed by 2 bases and J by 0 bases, 12 bases remained unmatched. The germline V gene has CDR1 MDHEN and CDR2 SYDVKM. The length of the CDR3 is 20 residues. The CDR3 loop is CASSLVTGTGRYSGANVLTF. The CDR3 DNA reads as TGTGCCAGCAGTTTAGTGACCGGGACAGGACGATACTCTGGGGCCAACGTCCTGACTTTC. The full variable domain, in which reference TRBV28 and TRBJ2-6 provide the parts outside the CDR3, is DVKVTQSSRYLVKRTGEKVFLECVQDMDHENMFWYRQDPGLGLRLIYFSYDVKMKEKGDIPEGYSVSREKKERFSLILESASTNQTSMYLCASSLVTGTGRYSGANVLTFGAGSRLTVL.

This clonotype was seen ten or more times. The rearrangement links TRBV20-1 to TRBJ2-1; 8 bases match TRBD2. CDR3 length: 14 residues. Germline CDR1 and CDR2: DFQATT and SNEGSKA (reference sequence). With V trimmed by 3 bases and J by 5 bases, 6 bases remained unmatched. The CDR3, as DNA: TGCAGTGCTAGCGGGGGGGGCGTAAACAATGAGCAGTTCTTC. It specifies CSASGGGVNNEQFF.

This clonotype occurred many times. The gene calls are TRBV9 and TRBJ2-5; D may be TRBD1 (6 bases). Germline assignment: CDR1 SGDLS and CDR2 YYNGEE. Trimming cost V 5 bases and J 5 bases, with 25 bases left between them. The CDR3 covers 17 residues. This chain's CDR3 is CASSDHREDPLHETQYF. The DNA of the CDR3 is TGTGCCAGCAGTGATCACAGGGAAGACCCCCTTCATGAGACCCAGTACTTC. The full variable domain, completed using reference TRBV9 and TRBJ2-5, is DSGVTQTPKHLITATGQRVTLRCSPRSGDLSVYWYQQSLDQGLQFLIQYYNGEERAKGNILERFSAQQFPDLHSELNLSSLELGDSALYFCASSDHREDPLHETQYFGPGTRLLVL.

This clonotype was counted only a few times. The gene calls are TRBV19 and TRBJ1-1; D is unresolved. V lost 2 bases and J 3 bases, leaving 4 bases between the germline ends. Germline CDR1 is LNHDA and CDR2 is SQIVND (reference sequence). CDR3 length: 12 residues. CDR3 loop: CASSILDTEAFF. In DNA form, the CDR3 reads TGTGCCAGTAGTATACTGGACACTGAAGCTTTCTTT.

This chain uses TRBV9 with TRBJ2-6; D is perhaps TRBD2 (5 bases). This CDR3 region has 15 residues. Germline CDR1 is SGDLS and CDR2 is YYNGEE. V shed 2 bases and J shed 0 bases, with 6 bases lying between them. CDR3: CASSVGDSGANVLTF. CDR3 sequence (DNA): TGTGCCAGCAGCGTGGGAGACTCTGGGGCCAACGTCCTGACTTTC.

This clonotype occurred many times. The chain uses TRBV11-2 and TRBJ1-4; possibly TRBD1 for D (6 bases). The CDR3 extends over 16 amino acids. Germline V lookup: CDR1 SGHAT, CDR2 FQNNGV. V lost 2 bases to trimming and J lost 4 bases, with 14 bases between them. CDR3 nucleotides: TGTGCCAGCAGCTTAAGGCCGGGGGGCCTTAATGAAAAACTGTTTTTT. As protein: CASSLRPGGLNEKLFF.

In this sample, this clonotype turned up many times. The chain is built from TRBV3-1 and TRBJ2-1; no firm D call. The CDR3 spans 14 residues. V lost 6 bases and J lost 0, with 9 bases in between. Per germline, CDR1 LGHDT and CDR2 YNNKEL (reference sequence). CDR3 amino acids: CASRAGASYNEQFF. CDR3 coding DNA: TGTGCCAGCAGGGCCGGAGCCTCCTACAATGAGCAGTTCTTC.

Note on this clonotype: Germline and junction disagree at one end, which may indicate a read error. This chain uses TRBV29-1 with TRBJ1-2; weak D call: TRBD1 (5 bases). The CDR3 is 12 residues long. CDR1 and CDR2 (germline): SQVTM, ANQGSEA. CDR3 sequence (DNA): TGCAGCGTTGAGGTAGGGGCGGATGGGTACCCCTTC. This sequence encodes CSVEVGADGYPF.

This clonotype was seen at least ten times. This chain connects TRBV5-1 to TRBJ2-7, with 7 nucleotides matching TRBD1. Trimming removed 7 bases from V and 0 bases from J; junction bases left unmatched: 13. The germline V gene encodes CDR1 SGHRS and CDR2 YFSETQ. The CDR3 sequence is 16 residues long. The CDR3: CASPNPGTAHSYEQYV. CDR3 coding DNA: TGCGCCAGCCCAAACCCCGGGACAGCTCACTCCTACGAGCAGTACGTC.

This clonotype was found many times. The gene calls are TRBV11-2 and TRBJ2-7, with unresolved D. CDR3 length: 14 amino acids. Trimming left V 7 bases short and J 4 bases short, with 17 bases between. From germline, CDR1 is SGHAT and CDR2 FQNNGV. CDR3 in DNA: TGTGCCAGCACCAATGGTTGGGGTCAGTACGAGCAGTACTTC. Translation: CASTNGWGQYEQYF.

This clonotype was recorded many times. V usage is TRBV20-1 and J usage is TRBJ1-5, with D perhaps matching TRBD1 (6 bases). The ends were cut back, 5 bases at V and 6 bases at J, with 17 bases in the middle. This CDR3 region has 14 residues. Looked up from germline, CDR1 is DFQATT and CDR2 is SNEGSKA (reference sequence). The DNA for the CDR3 is TGCAGTGCTCCAAGCGCCGGGGGCATTCAGCCCCAGCATTTT. Translating it yields CSAPSAGGIQPQHF.

The chain is built from TRBV27 and TRBJ1-5; D uncertain. Trimming shortened V by 5 bases and J by 5 bases, and 16 bases separated the two germline ends. Germline V gene sequence: CDR1 MNHEY, CDR2 SMNVEV (reference sequence). The length of the CDR3 is 15 residues. CDR3 in amino acids: CASSPYYVWDQPQHF. The CDR3 nucleotides are TGTGCCAGCAGTCCCTACTATGTATGGGATCAGCCCCAGCATTTT.

The table lists this clonotype with many counts. The CDR3 DNA follows: TGTGCCAGCACCGGAGCGGCGAGCTCCTACAATGAGCAGTTCTTC. Protein: CASTGAASSYNEQFF. The chain uses TRBV6-2 or TRBV6-3 and TRBJ2-1, with D perhaps matching TRBD2 (5 bases). This CDR3 has 15 residues. The germline V gene encodes CDR1 MNHEY and CDR2 SVGEGT. The ends were cut back, 7 bases at V and 0 bases at J, with 13 bases in the middle.

A few counts support this clonotype. A much more abundant neighbour one base away suggests this may be a read error. The chain couples TRBV20-1 to TRBJ2-7, with 7 bases fitting TRBD2. This CDR3 comprises 14 residues. The V gene's germline CDR1 is DFQATT and CDR2 SNEGSKA (reference sequence). The CDR3 spells CSAREGGGSSEQYF. The CDR3 coding sequence is TGCAGTGCTAGAGAGGGCGGGGGATCCTCCGAGCAGTACTTC.

The chain has TRBV12-3 or TRBV12-4 and TRBJ1-2, with D uncertain. CDR3 length equals 14 residues. Trimming shortened V by 3 bases and J by 4 bases, and 12 bases separated the two germline ends. CDR3 in amino acids: CASSFSDLSYGYTF. For the CDR3, the DNA is TGTGCCAGCAGTTTTAGTGATCTGAGCTATGGCTACACCTTC.

Many counts were recorded for this clonotype. This chain connects TRBV6-1 to TRBJ1-6; 7 bases fit TRBD1. After removal of 4 bases from V and 9 bases from J, the junction contained 9 bases not matched to a gene. The CDR3 is 15 residues long. CDR1 is MNHNS and CDR2 is SASEGT in the germline V gene. The CDR3 here is CASSGDSYVVSPLHF. The CDR3 nucleotides are TGTGCCAGCAGTGGGGACAGCTACGTTGTTTCACCCCTCCACTTT.

For this clonotype: Since a much larger clone is just one base distant, this may be a read error. The rearrangement joins TRBV6-2 or TRBV6-3 to TRBJ1-2; D remains unclear. The germline gives CDR1 MNHEY, CDR2 SVGEGT. This CDR3 has 12 residues. The ends were cut back, 6 bases at V and 4 bases at J, with 9 bases in the middle. DNA for the CDR3: TGTGCCAGCAGGCATATAGTCTATGGCTACACCTTC. Translation gives CASRHIVYGYTF.

On this clonotype itself: In this CDR3 the conserved last residue, phenylalanine or tryptophan, is missing, so a read error is likely. The V gene is TRBV7-2, the J gene TRBJ2-7, with 10 bases aligning to TRBD1. In germline, CDR1 is SGHTA, CDR2 FQGNSA. The V segment lost 2 bases and the J segment 7 bases; nucleotides outside the gene matches: 5. This CDR3 is 14 amino acids long. CDR3 amino acids: CASSLRQGAKEQYA. As DNA, the CDR3 is TGTGCCAGCAGCTTACGACAGGGGGCGAAGGAGCAGTACGCC.